The clone carrying this T cell receptor beta chain was picked up many times. Patients were all untreated before their thyroid surgery. This specimen belongs to a study of metastatic and nonmetastatic thyroid tumors. Germline V gene data show CDR1 as MNHNS and CDR2 as SASEGT. The CDR3 is 15 residues long. Trimming cost V 3 bases and J 6 bases; bases outside gene matches: 4. Through MiXCR, TCRdb re-clonotyped the PCR reads. The data show roughly 13,000 clones, with about 27% seen just once and approximately 19% held by the top ten. Sequenced sample: tumor tissue. This chain links TRBV6-1 with TRBJ1-5, with 11 bases that match TRBD1. The source is a female donor with papillary thyroid cancer or a benign thyroid nodule (not recorded which). Some clones in this sample may be carry-over from other donors' samples. The CDR3, as DNA: TGTGCCAGCAGTGAGGGGACAGGGGGTTTTCAGCCCCAGCATTTT. Amino acid sequence: CASSEGTGGFQPQHF.